This T cell receptor (beta chain) was obtained from a study of early T cells in non-severe SARS-CoV-2 infection (dated by TCRdb to the early 2020s). At the level of the whole study: Bulk RNA from unsorted whole blood was used for TCR sequencing, so alpha and beta chains could not be paired.

This was a case-control study nested in a cohort of healthcare workers in London, UK, who had nasopharyngeal swab PCR tests and blood samples taken every week. Healthcare workers were recruited between 23 and 31 March 2020, during the week of the UK lockdown, and were followed weekly for up to 16 weeks. Library generation was performed with 5' RACE. The run used a NextSeq 500. Unique molecular identifiers were attached to individual cDNA molecules in the TCR library protocol so that sequencing error and PCR bias could be corrected. Both TCR alpha and beta chains were sequenced, and tight co-correlation was observed between alpha and beta sequence abundances in each sample. In the source study's methods: Decombinator V4 was used to annotate the V gene, J gene and CDR3 of the TCR sequences. TCRs were defined as expanded if a significant change between any two time points was detected under a Poisson model with p below 0.0001. TCR abundances were normalised to the total number of TCRs sequenced in each sample and reported as counts per million. TRAV1-2 paired with TRAJ12, TRAJ20 or TRAJ33 defined MAIT TCRs, while TRAV10 paired with TRAJ18 defined iNKT TCRs. A search of VDJdb, accessed on 1 November 2021, was run for TCRs annotated to CMV, EBV and SARS-CoV-2, with TCRs annotated for multiple antigens excluded. TCRdb passed the public sequencing reads through fastp at Q25 and MiXCR, retaining productive beta sequences. Rows are unified per CDR3 protein, each entry keeping the most common DNA and genes. TCRdb, not the original authors, processed these V and J calls. Recorded for this sample are some 57,000 distinct CDR3 sequences; roughly 13% of them occurred a single time. The ten largest clones capture about 9.7% of the sample.

This clonotype was found a few times. Its specific antigen is unknown. No clone much larger than this one lies a single base away; base qualities are absent. Here is what the overall study found, with its caveats: VDJdb matching was skewed toward anti-spike CD8 responses, so virus-specific expansions were likely underestimated and private and CD4 specificities were missed.

From the cysteine up to the phenylalanine, the CDR3 has a length of 13 residues. CDR3 DNA is the only sequence kept; it has 39 bases, read in frame from the first base. V is shortened by 1 base, J by 6 bases, and the region joining them spans 12 bases. The germline V gene encodes CDR1 SQVTM and CDR2 ANQGSEA. This TCR was sampled from an adult who was a healthcare worker with PCR-confirmed SARS-CoV-2 infection or an uninfected control (not recorded which). The chain was built from TRBV29-1 and TRBJ1-1; the D gene is not confidently resolved. Sample: whole blood. The CDR3 protein sequence reads: CSVEGGISAEAFF. The DNA sequence reads TGCAGCGTTGAAGGAGGGATTAGCGCTGAAGCTTTCTTT.